A selection of T cell receptor beta chains follows, all from one sample in a study of cytomegalovirus exposure and HLA in healthy donors. Sequenced by immunoSEQ multiplex PCR; TCRdb stores in-frame clones only, minus some. The repertoire shows 200,000 to 250,000 clones; the top ten hold around 1.1%. Sequencing was carried out using PBMCs. These receptors were obtained from a girl aged 2 to 9 in good health and CMV-seropositive. The CDR3 runs from the conserved cysteine through the conserved F or W. The D gene is left open where the match is weak.

V,J,D,CDR3,DNA
TRBV2,TRBJ2-3,TRBD2,CASIGSSGSTDTQYF,TGTGCCAGCATCGGGTCTAGCGGGAGCACAGATACGCAGTATTTT
TRBV2,TRBJ1-5,-,CASSLQVWDQPQHF,TGTGCCAGCAGTTTACAGGTGTGGGATCAGCCCCAGCATTTT
TRBV2,TRBJ2-7,-,CASRTVLYEQYF,TGTGCCAGCAGGACAGTCCTTTACGAGCAGTACTTC
TRBV28,TRBJ1-2,-,CASRWTDFYGYTF,TGTGCCAGCAGATGGACAGATTTCTATGGCTACACCTTC
TRBV13,TRBJ2-2,TRBD2,CASSPGLAGVAGELFF,TGTGCCAGCAGCCCTGGACTAGCGGGAGTGGCCGGGGAGCTGTTTTTT
TRBV19,TRBJ1-1,-,CASTIGGMNTEAFF,TGTGCCAGTACTATCGGGGGGATGAACACTGAAGCTTTCTTT
TRBV5-1,TRBJ2-7,-,CASSYLPHGLFPGTGPYEQYF,TGCGCCAGCAGCTACCTACCTCATGGCTTGTTCCCCGGAACAGGTCCCTACGAGCAGTACTTC
TRBV14,TRBJ1-1,TRBD1,CASSLRQGGWGTEAFF,TGTGCCAGCAGCCTTAGACAGGGCGGGTGGGGTACTGAAGCTTTCTTT
TRBV27,TRBJ2-7,-,CASSLAGGVDSYEQYF,TGTGCCAGCAGCCTCGCGGGCGGGGTGGACTCCTACGAGCAGTACTTC
TRBV19,TRBJ1-2,TRBD1,CASNDRGRKGSSHFYGYTF,TGTGCCAGTAACGACAGGGGGCGAAAAGGAAGTTCCCATTTCTATGGCTACACCTTC
TRBV19,TRBJ2-5,TRBD1,CASSIRTGDRQETQYF,TGTGCCAGTAGTATCCGAACAGGGGATCGGCAAGAGACCCAGTACTTC
TRBV19,TRBJ2-3,-,CASSSTTRGPVFTQYF,TGTGCCAGTAGTTCCACGACACGGGGTCCCGTGTTTACGCAGTATTTT
TRBV5-1,TRBJ2-1,TRBD1,CASSGPGQGIEQFF,TGCGCCAGCAGCGGGCCGGGACAGGGAATTGAGCAGTTCTTC
TRBV11-2,TRBJ2-5,-,CASSLVTGSSQETQYF,TGTGCCAGCAGCTTAGTCACGGGGTCGTCACAAGAGACCCAGTACTTC
TRBV7-6,TRBJ2-1,-,CASSLDRSSRSEQFF,TGTGCCAGCAGCTTAGATCGTTCTAGCAGGAGTGAGCAGTTCTTC